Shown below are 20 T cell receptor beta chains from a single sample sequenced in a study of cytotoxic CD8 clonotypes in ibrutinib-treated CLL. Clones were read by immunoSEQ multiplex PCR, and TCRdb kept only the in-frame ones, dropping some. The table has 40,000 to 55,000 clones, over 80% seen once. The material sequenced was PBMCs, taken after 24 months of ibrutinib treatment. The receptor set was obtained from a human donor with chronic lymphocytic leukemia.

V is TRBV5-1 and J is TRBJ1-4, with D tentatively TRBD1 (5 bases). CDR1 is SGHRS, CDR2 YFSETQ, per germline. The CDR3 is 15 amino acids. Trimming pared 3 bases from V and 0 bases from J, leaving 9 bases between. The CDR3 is CASSSGRTTNEKLFF. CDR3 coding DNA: TGCGCCAGCAGCTCGGGACGGACAACTAATGAAAAACTGTTTTTT.

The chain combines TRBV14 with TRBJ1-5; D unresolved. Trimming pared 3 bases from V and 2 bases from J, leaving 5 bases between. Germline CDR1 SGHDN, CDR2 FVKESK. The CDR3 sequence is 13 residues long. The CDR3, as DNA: TGTGCCAGCAGCCAGAGCGGCAATCAGCCCCAGCATTTT. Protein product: CASSQSGNQPQHF.

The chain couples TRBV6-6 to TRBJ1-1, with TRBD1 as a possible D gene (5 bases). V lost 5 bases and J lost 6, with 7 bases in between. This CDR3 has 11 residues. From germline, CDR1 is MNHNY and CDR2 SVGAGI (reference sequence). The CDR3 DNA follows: TGTGCCAGCAGTAAGGGGTCTGAAGCTTTCTTT. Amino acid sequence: CASSKGSEAFF.

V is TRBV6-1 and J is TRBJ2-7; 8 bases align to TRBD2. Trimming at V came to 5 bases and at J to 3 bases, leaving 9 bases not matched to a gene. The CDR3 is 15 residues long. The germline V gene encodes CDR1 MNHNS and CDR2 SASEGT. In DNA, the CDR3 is TGTGCCAGCAGTTTAGCGGGAACCATAAACTACGAGCAGTACTTC. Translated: CASSLAGTINYEQYF.

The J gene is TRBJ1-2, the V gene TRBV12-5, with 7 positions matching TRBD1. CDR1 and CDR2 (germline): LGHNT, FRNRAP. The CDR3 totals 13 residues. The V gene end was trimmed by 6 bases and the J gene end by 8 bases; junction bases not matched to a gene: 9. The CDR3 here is CASGPPQGYGYTF. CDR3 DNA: TGTGCTAGTGGGCCACCACAGGGGTACGGCTACACCTTC.

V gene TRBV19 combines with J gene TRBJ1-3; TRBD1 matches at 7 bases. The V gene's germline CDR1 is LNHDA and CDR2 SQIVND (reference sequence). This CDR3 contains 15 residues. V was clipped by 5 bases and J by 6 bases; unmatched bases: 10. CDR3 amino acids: CASSPRDRNANTIYF. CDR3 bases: TGTGCCAGTAGTCCCCGGGACAGAAACGCAAACACCATATATTTT.

In DNA form, the CDR3 reads TGCAGCGTGACTAGCGGACAAGAGACCCAGTACTTC. It codes for CSVTSGQETQYF. J is TRBJ2-5 and V is TRBV29-1; 9 nucleotides match TRBD2. Trimming took 6 bases from V and 2 from J; bases not matched to a gene: 1. This CDR3 has 12 amino acids. Germline V gene data show CDR1 as SQVTM and CDR2 as ANQGSEA.

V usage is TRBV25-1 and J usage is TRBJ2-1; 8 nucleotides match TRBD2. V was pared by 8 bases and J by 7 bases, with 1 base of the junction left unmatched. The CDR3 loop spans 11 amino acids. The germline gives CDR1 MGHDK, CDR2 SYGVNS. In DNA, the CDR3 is TGTGCCAGCGGGACTAGGAATGAGCAGTTCTTC. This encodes CASGTRNEQFF.

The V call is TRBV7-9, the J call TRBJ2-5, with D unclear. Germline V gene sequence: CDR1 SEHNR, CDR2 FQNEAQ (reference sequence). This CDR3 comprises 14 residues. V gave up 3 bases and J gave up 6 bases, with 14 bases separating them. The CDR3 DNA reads TGTGCCAGCAGCTTTGGGCCGGTCCTTAAGACCCAGTACTTC. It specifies CASSFGPVLKTQYF.

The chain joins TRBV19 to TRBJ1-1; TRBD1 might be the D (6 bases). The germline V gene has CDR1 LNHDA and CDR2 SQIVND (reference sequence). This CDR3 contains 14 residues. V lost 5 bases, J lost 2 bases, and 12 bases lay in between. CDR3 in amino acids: CASSVRTANTEAFF. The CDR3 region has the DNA TGTGCCAGTAGTGTCCGGACAGCAAACACTGAAGCTTTCTTT. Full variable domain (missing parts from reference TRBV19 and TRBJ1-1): DGGITQSPKYLFRKEGQNVTLSCEQNLNHDAMYWYRQDPGQGLRLIYYSQIVNDFQKGDIAEGYSVSREKKESFPLTVTSAQKNPTAFYLCASSVRTANTEAFFGQGTRLTVV.

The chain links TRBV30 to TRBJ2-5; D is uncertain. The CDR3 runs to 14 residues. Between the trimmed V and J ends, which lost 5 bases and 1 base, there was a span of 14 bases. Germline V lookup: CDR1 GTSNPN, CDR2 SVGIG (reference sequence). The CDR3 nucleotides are TGTGCCTGGGGGGTGTGGGATCGCCAAGAGACCCAGTACTTC. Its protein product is CAWGVWDRQETQYF.

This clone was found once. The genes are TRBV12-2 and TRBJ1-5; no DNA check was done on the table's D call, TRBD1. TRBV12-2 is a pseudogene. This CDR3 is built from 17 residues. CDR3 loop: CASRLEQPRDRNQPQHF. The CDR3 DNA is TGTGCAAGTCGCTTAGAACAGCCCCGGGACAGGAATCAGCCCCAGCATTTT.

CDR3 protein: CASRRDLGFRDTQYF. In DNA form, the CDR3 reads TGTGCCAGCAGACGAGACTTGGGGTTCAGGGATACGCAGTATTTT. V is TRBV7-2 and J is TRBJ2-3; D uncertain. The CDR3 has 15 amino acids. Trimming stripped 6 bases from V and 6 bases from J, with 19 bases between. The germline gives CDR1 SGHTA, CDR2 FQGNSA.

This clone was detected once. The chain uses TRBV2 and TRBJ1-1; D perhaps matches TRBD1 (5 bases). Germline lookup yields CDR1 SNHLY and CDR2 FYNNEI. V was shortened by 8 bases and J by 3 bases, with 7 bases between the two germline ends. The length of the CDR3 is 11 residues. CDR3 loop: CASGAHTEAFF. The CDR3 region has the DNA TGTGCCAGCGGGGCCCACACTGAAGCTTTCTTT.

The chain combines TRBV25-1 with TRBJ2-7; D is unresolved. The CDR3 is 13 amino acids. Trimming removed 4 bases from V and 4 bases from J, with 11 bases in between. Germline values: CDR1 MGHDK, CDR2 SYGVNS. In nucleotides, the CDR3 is TGTGCCAGCAGTGGCCCGCTCTCGTACGAGCAGTACTTC. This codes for CASSGPLSYEQYF.

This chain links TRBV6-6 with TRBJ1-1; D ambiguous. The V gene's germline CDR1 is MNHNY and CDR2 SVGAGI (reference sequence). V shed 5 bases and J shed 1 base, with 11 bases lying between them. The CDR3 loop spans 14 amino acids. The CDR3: CASSLDGRNTEAFF. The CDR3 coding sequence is TGTGCCAGCAGTCTCGATGGCAGGAACACTGAAGCTTTCTTT.

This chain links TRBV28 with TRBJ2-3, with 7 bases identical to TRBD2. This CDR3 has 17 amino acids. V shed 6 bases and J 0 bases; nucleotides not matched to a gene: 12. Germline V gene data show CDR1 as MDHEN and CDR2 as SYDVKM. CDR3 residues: CASRSTGGQPSTDTQYF. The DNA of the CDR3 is TGTGCCAGCAGATCCACGGGAGGCCAACCTAGCACAGATACGCAGTATTTT.

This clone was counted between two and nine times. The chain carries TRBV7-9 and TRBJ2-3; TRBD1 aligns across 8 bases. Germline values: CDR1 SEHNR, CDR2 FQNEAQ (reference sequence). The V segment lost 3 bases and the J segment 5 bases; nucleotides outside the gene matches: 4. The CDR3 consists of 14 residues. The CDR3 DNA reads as TGTGCCAGCAGCTTGACAGGGGTGGGAGATACGCAGTATTTT. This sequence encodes CASSLTGVGDTQYF. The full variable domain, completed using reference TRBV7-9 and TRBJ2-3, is DTGVSQNPRHKITKRGQNVTFRCDPISEHNRLYWYRQTLGQGPEFLTYFQNEAQLEKSRLLSDRFSAERPKGSFSTLEIQRTEQGDSAMYLCASSLTGVGDTQYFGPGTRLTVL.

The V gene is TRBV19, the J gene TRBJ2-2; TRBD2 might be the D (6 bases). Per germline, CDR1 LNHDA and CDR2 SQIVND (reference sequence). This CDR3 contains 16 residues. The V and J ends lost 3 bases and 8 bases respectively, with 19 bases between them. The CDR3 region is CASSIPGELAWGELFF. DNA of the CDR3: TGTGCCAGTAGTATCCCCGGGGAACTAGCTTGGGGGGAGCTGTTTTTT.

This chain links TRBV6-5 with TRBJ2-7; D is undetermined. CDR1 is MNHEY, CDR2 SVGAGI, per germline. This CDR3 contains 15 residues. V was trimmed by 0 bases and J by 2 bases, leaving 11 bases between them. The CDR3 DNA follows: TGTGCCAGCAGTTACTCCGGACCTTCCGCCTACGAGCAGTACTTC. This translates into CASSYSGPSAYEQYF.